The rows below give T cell receptor beta chains drawn from one sample of a study of cytotoxic CD8 clonotypes in ibrutinib-treated CLL. Only in-frame clones appear in the TCRdb table, and some are missing; sequencing was by immunoSEQ multiplex PCR. The sample records approximately 330,000 clones, almost 80% being singletons. The sample was PBMCs, taken before ibrutinib treatment. The source of these receptors is a human donor with chronic lymphocytic leukemia. The CDR3 runs from the conserved cysteine through the conserved F or W. The order of the fields is V gene, D gene, J gene, clone size, CDR3 protein, CDR3 DNA. D genes are given only for firm matches. Clone size is stated in some rows and not others, as once, few, many or a class when expanded.

TRBV29-1	-	TRBJ2-7	-	CSVAGFTQDEQYF	TGCAGCGTTGCGGGTTTTACGCAGGACGAGCAGTACTTC
TRBV6-6	-	TRBJ2-1	-	CASSPTSFSYNEQFF	TGTGCCAGCAGCCCAACTAGCTTCTCCTACAATGAGCAGTTCTTC
TRBV11-2	-	TRBJ1-2	few	CASSLTAVAGHGYTF	TGTGCCAGCAGCCTAACGGCGGTAGCTGGACATGGCTACACCTTC
TRBV5-1	TRBD2	TRBJ2-2	-	CASSQRVGGGRSETGELFF	TGCGCCAGCAGCCAGCGGGTGGGCGGCGGGAGGTCGGAGACCGGGGAGCTGTTTTTT
TRBV19	TRBD1	TRBJ2-2	-	CASSIDRRQGFNGELFF	TGTGCCAGTAGTATAGATAGGCGACAGGGATTTAACGGGGAGCTGTTTTTT
TRBV4-1	-	TRBJ2-2	-	CASSRITLSTGELFF	TGCGCCAGCAGCCGAATTACCCTATCTACCGGGGAGCTGTTTTTT
TRBV2	TRBD1	TRBJ1-4	-	CASSVTGGSNEKLFF	TGTGCCAGCAGTGTAACAGGGGGCTCTAATGAAAAACTGTTTTTT
TRBV5-1	-	TRBJ2-1	-	CASRTDHRGSNEQFF	TGCGCCAGCAGAACGGACCACCGGGGGAGCAATGAGCAGTTCTTC
TRBV10-3	TRBD2	TRBJ2-3	few	CAISELPGGTSGGRVLFTDTQYF	TGTGCCATCAGTGAGCTGCCCGGGGGGACTAGCGGGGGCCGTGTTCTCTTCACAGATACGCAGTATTTT
TRBV27	TRBD1	TRBJ2-1	once	CASSLSTGALGYNEQFF	TGTGCCAGCAGTTTATCAACAGGGGCGTTGGGTTACAATGAGCAGTTCTTC
TRBV10-1	-	TRBJ2-3	once	CASSEWQITDTQYF	TGCGCCAGCAGTGAGTGGCAGATCACAGATACGCAGTATTTT
TRBV15	-	TRBJ2-2	-	CATSTRVARGAMNTGELFF	TGTGCCACCAGCACCCGGGTTGCCAGGGGAGCGATGAACACCGGGGAGCTGTTTTTT
TRBV29-1	-	TRBJ2-2	-	CSVGIDFNTGELFF	TGCAGCGTTGGCATTGATTTCAACACCGGGGAGCTGTTTTTT
TRBV30	-	TRBJ1-1	-	CAWSAETGYEAFF	TGTGCCTGGAGTGCCGAGACAGGCTATGAAGCTTTCTTT
TRBV5-4	TRBD2	TRBJ2-1	-	CASSPGTSAPSSYNEQFF	TGTGCCAGCAGCCCCGGGACTAGCGCGCCGAGCTCCTACAATGAGCAGTTCTTC
TRBV29-1	-	TRBJ1-2	-	CSAPAGNGYTF	TGCAGTGCCCCCGCAGGGAATGGCTACACCTTC
TRBV6-6	TRBD1	TRBJ2-7	-	CASSYSRQGASYEQYF	TGTGCCAGCAGTTACTCTAGACAGGGGGCCTCCTACGAGCAGTACTTC
TRBV11-2	-	TRBJ2-7	-	CASSLESAGRYEQYF	TGTGCCAGCAGCTTAGAATCGGCAGGACGCTACGAGCAGTACTTC
TRBV18	-	TRBJ1-3	-	CASSEYTGDSGNTIYF	TGTGCCAGCTCAGAATATACCGGCGACTCTGGAAACACCATATATTTT
TRBV7-2	-	TRBJ2-7	-	CASSLFQSSEEQYF	TGTGCCAGCAGCTTATTCCAGAGCTCGGAAGAGCAGTACTTC
TRBV19	-	TRBJ2-7	-	CASSSRAFEQYF	TGTGCCAGTAGTTCGAGAGCTTTCGAGCAGTACTTC
TRBV7-3	-	TRBJ2-1	few	CASSLGASSSNEQFF	TGTGCCAGCAGCTTAGGTGCGAGTAGCTCCAATGAGCAGTTCTTC
TRBV27	TRBD2	TRBJ2-1	-	CASSLSSGRGIVYNEQFF	TGTGCCAGCAGTTTATCAAGCGGGAGAGGGATAGTCTACAATGAGCAGTTCTTC
TRBV6-5	-	TRBJ1-5	-	CASSYGTANQPQHF	TGTGCCAGCAGTTACGGGACGGCCAATCAGCCCCAGCATTTT
TRBV27	TRBD2	TRBJ2-2	-	CASRSLAVIDTGELFF	TGTGCCAGCAGGTCACTAGCGGTCATTGACACCGGGGAGCTGTTTTTT
TRBV4-1	-	TRBJ2-3	once	CASSQGYSDTQYF	TGCGCCAGCAGCCAAGGCTATTCAGATACGCAGTATTTT
TRBV5-6	TRBD1	TRBJ2-7	-	CASSSGQGRGFVYEQYF	TGTGCCAGCAGCTCGGGACAGGGAAGGGGATTTGTATACGAGCAGTACTTC
TRBV4-1	-	TRBJ2-7	once	CASSQKYGVQPSYEQYF	TGCGCCAGCAGCCAAAAGTACGGGGTCCAGCCCAGCTACGAGCAGTACTTC
TRBV4-3	TRBD2	TRBJ2-1	-	CASSQDSSGVYNEQFF	TGCGCCAGCAGCCAAGATTCTAGCGGGGTCTACAATGAGCAGTTCTTC
TRBV7-7	-	TRBJ2-3	-	CASSPGQGAQYF	TGTGCTAGCAGCCCGGGGCAGGGTGCGCAGTATTTT
TRBV7-9	-	TRBJ2-7	-	CASSLGAGSYEQYF	TGTGCCAGCAGCTTAGGTGCAGGGAGTTACGAGCAGTACTTC
TRBV18	-	TRBJ2-2	few	CASSPSGKGNTGELFF	TGTGCCAGCTCACCCTCGGGAAAGGGGAACACCGGGGAGCTGTTTTTT
TRBV5-4	-	TRBJ1-3	-	CASSLDNLSGNTIYF	TGTGCCAGCAGCCTCGACAACCTCTCTGGAAACACCATATATTTT
TRBV30	-	TRBJ2-1	few	CAWSPTYNEQFF	TGTGCCTGGAGCCCTACCTACAATGAGCAGTTCTTC
TRBV13	-	TRBJ2-5	once	CASSKSRSRETQYF	TGTGCCAGCAGCAAATCCCGGTCGCGGGAGACCCAGTACTTC